A selection of T cell receptor beta chains follows, all from one sample in a study of PD-1 blockade in classical Hodgkin lymphoma. Assay: immunoSEQ multiplex PCR; the TCRdb copy retains only in-frame clones and omits some. The sample contains over 80,000 clones, roughly 92% of which appear only once. Source: peripheral blood mononuclear cells (PBMCs), taken at baseline. These TCRs come from a human donor with classical Hodgkin lymphoma. Both conserved end residues are part of each CDR3. The D gene is left open where the match is weak. Size tells how often a clone was seen (once, few, many) or the class of an expanded clone, and some rows leave it out.

clone_size	v_call	j_call	d_call	cdr3_nt	cdr3_aa
.	TRBV2	TRBJ2-7	TRBD1	TGTGCCAGCAGGAACAGGGGGCCCTCCTACGAGCAGTACTTC	CASRNRGPSYEQYF
.	TRBV2	TRBJ2-7	.	TGTGCCAGTAGGGGGGATCTCCGGCAGTACTTC	CASRGDLRQYF
.	TRBV19	TRBJ2-3	.	TGTGCCAGTAGTATAGACGGGACATTCACAGATACGCAGTATTTT	CASSIDGTFTDTQYF
.	TRBV10-2	TRBJ2-2	TRBD2	TGCGCCAGCGGCCCAGCGGGAGGAGAAGGGGAGCTGTTTTTT	CASGPAGGEGELFF
once	TRBV19	TRBJ1-4	TRBD1	TGTGCCAGTAGTCAGACAGGGTTAGGTGAAAAACTGTTTTTT	CASSQTGLGEKLFF
.	TRBV7-2	TRBJ2-6	.	TGTGCCAGCAGCTCGAGAGAATCTGGGGCCAACGTCCTGACTTTC	CASSSRESGANVLTF
once	TRBV18	TRBJ1-4	.	TGTGCCAGCTCACCACTAGCTGCAGACGTTAATGAAAAACTGTTTTTT	CASSPLAADVNEKLFF
.	TRBV19	TRBJ2-1	.	TGTGCCAGTAGTATCGGGCTAGTGAATGAGCAGTTCTTC	CASSIGLVNEQFF
.	TRBV27	TRBJ2-4	.	TGTGCCAGCAGTCGCGGGAAGGGTCGGTGGGACATTCAGTACTTC	CASSRGKGRWDIQYF
.	TRBV19	TRBJ2-1	.	TGTGCCAGTAGATTACAGAGCTCCTACAATGAGCAGTTCTTC	CASRLQSSYNEQFF
.	TRBV11-2	TRBJ2-3	.	TGTGCCAGCAGCTCGTTACCCCCGGCGGACACAGATACGCAGTATTTT	CASSSLPPADTDTQYF
once	TRBV5-1	TRBJ2-7	.	TGCGCCAGCAGCTCTAGAGACGAGCAGTACTTC	CASSSRDEQYF
.	TRBV7-6	TRBJ1-1	.	TGTGCCAGCAGCCCCAGCCGGGGGGGAGGTCGGTCGTTAGGTGAAGCTTTCTTT	CASSPSRGGGRSLGEAFF
.	TRBV30	TRBJ1-1	.	TGTGCCTGGGGGGACCACACCTTGAACACTGAAGCTTTCTTT	CAWGDHTLNTEAFF
.	TRBV27	TRBJ2-1	.	TGTGCCAGCAGCCGTTCAGGGACGGTCAGGACAAATGAGCAGTTCTTC	CASSRSGTVRTNEQFF
.	TRBV29-1	TRBJ1-2	TRBD1	TGCAGCGTGGCGACAGGGGGCGCCGGCTATGGCTACACCTTC	CSVATGGAGYGYTF
once	TRBV10-1	TRBJ1-1	.	TGCGCCAGCAGACAGCTCCTGGGCACTGAAGCTTTCTTT	CASRQLLGTEAFF
.	TRBV5-1	TRBJ2-1	.	TGCGCCAGCAGCTCTCAAGTTAGGCGGGACAGCCTTTACAATGAGCAGTTCTTC	CASSSQVRRDSLYNEQFF
.	TRBV30	TRBJ2-6	.	TGTGCCTGGAGTGCCTCTGGGGCCAACGTCCTGACTTTC	CAWSASGANVLTF
.	TRBV9	TRBJ1-4	.	TGTGCCAGCAGCGTTGGGCAGGGAATAGGAAAACTGTTTTTT	CASSVGQGIGKLFF
once	TRBV18	TRBJ2-3	TRBD2	TGTGCCAGCCGATTACTAGCGGGAGGACGACCTAGCACAGATACGCAGTATTTT	CASRLLAGGRPSTDTQYF
.	TRBV9	TRBJ2-3	.	TGTGCCAGCAGCCCAGAACCCCGAGCGGTCGATACGCAGTATTTT	CASSPEPRAVDTQYF
.	TRBV28	TRBJ2-5	TRBD2	TGTGCCAGCAGTTTGGGGACTAGCGGCTTCCAAGAGACCCAGTACTTC	CASSLGTSGFQETQYF
.	TRBV19	TRBJ1-2	.	TGTGCCACCAACATGGTCGGGTATGGCTACACCTTC	CATNMVGYGYTF
.	TRBV12-5	TRBJ2-6	.	TGTGCTAGTGGTTTTGGGGCTGGGGCCAACGTCCTGACTTTC	CASGFGAGANVLTF
.	TRBV23-1	TRBJ2-7	.	TGCGCCAGCAGTCATTCCCGCCGGGGTAGCCCGAGACGGGGATCCTCCTCCTACGAGCAGTACTTC	CASSHSRRGSPRRGSSSYEQYF
.	TRBV7-2	TRBJ2-1	.	TGTGCCAGCAGCTTAGAAACTTTTAATGAGCAGTTCTTC	CASSLETFNEQFF
.	TRBV9	TRBJ2-7	.	TGTGCCAGCAGTCCGGGCCACTTCGAGAACTACGAGCAGTACTTC	CASSPGHFENYEQYF
.	TRBV15	TRBJ1-5	.	TGTGCCACCAGCCTGCGGGGCTCCCCGGGCAATCAGCCCCAGCATTTT	CATSLRGSPGNQPQHF
.	TRBV19	TRBJ2-2	TRBD1	TGTGCCAGTAGTCTTACAGGGGGCAACACCGGGGAGCTGTTTTTT	CASSLTGGNTGELFF
.	TRBV27	TRBJ1-2	.	TGTGCCAGCAGTTTTTCGGTAGGTACTGGGGCTAACTATGGCTACACCTTC	CASSFSVGTGANYGYTF
.	TRBV28	TRBJ1-2	.	TGTGCCAGCAGTTTCAGGGATTCTAACTATGGCTACACCTTC	CASSFRDSNYGYTF
.	TRBV19	TRBJ1-1	.	TGTGCCAGTAGTGGCCCTTACACTGAAGCTTTCTTT	CASSGPYTEAFF
.	TRBV7-6	TRBJ1-1	.	TGTGCCAGCTTCTTTAACACTGAAGCTTTCTTT	CASFFNTEAFF
.	TRBV6-1	TRBJ1-2	.	TGTGCCAGCAGTGAAAGGGTGGACAGCTTCGGATATGGCTACACCTTC	CASSERVDSFGYGYTF
once	TRBV5-1	TRBJ1-1	TRBD1	TGCGCCAGCAGCAATGGACAGGGGTCCAGGGTCGCTGAAGCTTTCTTT	CASSNGQGSRVAEAFF
.	TRBV10-3	TRBJ2-7	.	TGTGCCATCAGTGTCTCTTATAGCTCCTACGAGCAGTACTTC	CAISVSYSSYEQYF
.	TRBV20-1	TRBJ2-1	.	TGCAGTGCTGCTTTCCAGGAGCAGTTCTTC	CSAAFQEQFF
.	TRBV27	TRBJ2-1	.	TGTGCCAGCAGTCCAGGGGGGGGTGAGCAGTTCTTC	CASSPGGGEQFF
.	TRBV19	TRBJ2-7	.	TGTGCCAGTAGTATACAGGGAGGTAGCTACGAGCAGTACTTC	CASSIQGGSYEQYF
.	TRBV5-1	TRBJ2-1	.	TGCGCCAGCAGCTTGGGGGGTTTAGCCTCCTACAATGAGCAGTTCTTC	CASSLGGLASYNEQFF
once	TRBV30	TRBJ2-5	.	TGTGCCTGGACAACCTCGAGGGCCCAGTACTTC	CAWTTSRAQYF
once	TRBV2	TRBJ1-4	.	TGTGCCAGCAGTTCCCCATGGGGCAGGGAGGTAACTAATGAAAAACTGTTTTTT	CASSSPWGREVTNEKLFF
.	TRBV5-4	TRBJ2-6	.	TGTGCCAGCAGCTTGGGGTGGCAAGCCTCTGGGGCCAACGTCCTGACTTTC	CASSLGWQASGANVLTF
.	TRBV27	TRBJ1-2	.	TGTGCCAGCAGCTCCGGAGGCCTGCATGGCTACACCTTC	CASSSGGLHGYTF
.	TRBV4-1	TRBJ1-2	TRBD1	TGCGCCAGCAGCCAACCCGACAGGGGAAGCTATGGCTACACCTTC	CASSQPDRGSYGYTF
.	TRBV11-1	TRBJ2-5	.	TGTGCCAGCAGCTCAAGCGAGACCCAGTACTTC	CASSSSETQYF
.	TRBV21-1	TRBJ2-7	.	TGTGCCAGCAGCACCTACCGGTCAGGGGACAGTATCTCCTACGAGCAGTACTTC	CASSTYRSGDSISYEQYF
.	TRBV12-5	TRBJ1-1	.	TGTGCTAGTGGTTCCGACCCGATGAACACTGAAGCTTTCTTT	CASGSDPMNTEAFF
few	TRBV2	TRBJ2-2	.	TGTGCCAGCAGTGATAGTAGGGACACCGGGGAGCTGTTTTTT	CASSDSRDTGELFF
.	TRBV5-1	TRBJ1-1	.	TGCGCCAGCAGCCGGGGGGCAACAGGGAACACTGAAGCTTTCTTT	CASSRGATGNTEAFF
.	TRBV7-9	TRBJ2-2	.	TGTGCCAGCAGCCCCGGACAGAACGGGGAGCTGTTTTTT	CASSPGQNGELFF
.	TRBV6-1	TRBJ2-7	TRBD2	TGTGCCAGCAGTGTAATGGTCGGCGCGGGGGGCTACGAGCAGTACTTC	CASSVMVGAGGYEQYF
once	TRBV27	TRBJ2-1	TRBD2	TGTGCCAGCAGTTTGGCGGGACTAGCGGGAGACAATGAGCAGTTCTTC	CASSLAGLAGDNEQFF
.	TRBV5-5	TRBJ2-5	.	TGTGCCAGCAGCTTGACTGGGTACGGTCCCGGTCAAGAGACCCAGTACTTC	CASSLTGYGPGQETQYF
.	TRBV4-1	TRBJ1-1	.	TGCGCCAGCAGCCAAGCCTTCTCGTTGGTGGAAGCTTTCTTT	CASSQAFSLVEAFF
.	TRBV28	TRBJ1-4	.	TGTGCCAGCCGTCCGGGAGGAACTAATGAAAAACTGTTTTTT	CASRPGGTNEKLFF